This T cell receptor beta chain was recorded in a study of CD4 and CD8 cells across lung adenocarcinoma regions. From the PCR reads, TCRdb called clonotypes with MiXCR, one entry per CDR3 protein. The sample lists roughly 3,700 distinct CDR3 sequences; 45% to 70% were seen once. This clonotype was observed a few times. The V gene lost 4 bases and the J gene lost 2 bases, with 15 bases spanning the gap. CDR1 and CDR2 (germline): SGHRS, YFSETQ. This CDR3 comprises 15 residues. This chain joins TRBV5-1 and TRBJ2-5, with D possibly TRBD1 on 5 matching bases. Sequenced input: CD4+ T cells from the margin of a lung tumor. This receptor was identified in a female donor with lung adenocarcinoma. The CD4 and CD8 labels of this study may be unreliable. The CDR3 DNA sequence: TGCGCCAGCAGCCGCGGTACAGGCCTACAAGAGACCCAGTACTTC. Translation gives CASSRGTGLQETQYF.